This T cell receptor (beta chain) came from a study of cytomegalovirus exposure and HLA in healthy donors. Broader study findings: Testing in vitro showed a few CMV-associated chains specific for CMV antigens. According to the study, 150 to 200 TCR beta chains were cytomegalovirus-associated.

CDR1 is MNHGY, CDR2 SAAAGT, per germline. V was clipped by 4 bases and J by 5 bases, with 14 bases between them. The CDR3 covers 14 residues. PCR involved 60 Vbeta and 13 Jbeta primers. In the authors' methods: Roughly 73 million unique TCR beta chains, roughly 11 million of them shared, were counted by a later analysis. TCRdb keeps only in-frame clones here, not all; method: immunoSEQ multiplex PCR. From that table come the V and J calls and clone size; the DNA was used to work out D and trimming. This repertoire includes tens of thousands of clones. Points on this clone: Its matching antigen is unknown.

The source material was PBMCs. This chain uses TRBV6-8 with TRBJ1-1; no firm D call. The sequence derives from a woman in her twenties or thirties in good health and CMV-seronegative. DNA of the CDR3: TGTGCCAGCAGTTGTGGTTCGGGGAGGACTGAAGCTTTCTTT. As protein: CASSCGSGRTEAFF.